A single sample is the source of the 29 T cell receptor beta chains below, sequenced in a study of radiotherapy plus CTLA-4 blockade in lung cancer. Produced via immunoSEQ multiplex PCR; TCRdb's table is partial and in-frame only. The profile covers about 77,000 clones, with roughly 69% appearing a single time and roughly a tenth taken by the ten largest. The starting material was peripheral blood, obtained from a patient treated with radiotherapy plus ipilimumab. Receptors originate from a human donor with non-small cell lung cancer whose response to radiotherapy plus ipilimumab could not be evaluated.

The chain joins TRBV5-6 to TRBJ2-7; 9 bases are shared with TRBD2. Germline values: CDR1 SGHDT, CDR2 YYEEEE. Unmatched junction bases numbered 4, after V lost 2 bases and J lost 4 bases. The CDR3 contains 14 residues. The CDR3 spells CASSFLAGVYEQYF. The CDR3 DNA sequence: TGTGCCAGCAGCTTTTTAGCGGGAGTTTACGAGCAGTACTTC.

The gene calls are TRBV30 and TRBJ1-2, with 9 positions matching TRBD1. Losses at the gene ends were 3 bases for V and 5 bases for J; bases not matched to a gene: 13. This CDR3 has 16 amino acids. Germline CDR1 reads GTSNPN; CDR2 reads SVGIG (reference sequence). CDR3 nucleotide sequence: TGTGCCTGGAGCCAGGACCGGACAGGGGTGGGATATGGCTACACCTTC. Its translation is CAWSQDRTGVGYGYTF.

For the CDR3, the DNA is TGTGCCAGTAAGAGTGCCACAGACTACGAGCAGTACTTC. This gives the protein CASKSATDYEQYF. This chain connects TRBV19 to TRBJ2-7; D is unclear. The CDR3 consists of 13 residues. Trimming shortened V by 7 bases and J by 3 bases, and 13 bases separated the two germline ends. Per germline, CDR1 LNHDA and CDR2 SQIVND (reference sequence).

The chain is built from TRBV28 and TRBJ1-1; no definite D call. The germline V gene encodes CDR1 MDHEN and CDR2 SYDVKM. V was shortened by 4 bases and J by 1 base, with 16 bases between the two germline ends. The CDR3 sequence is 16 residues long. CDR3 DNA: TGTGCCAGCAGTTCCCTTCGCGGCTGGAAGAACACTGAAGCTTTCTTT. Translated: CASSSLRGWKNTEAFF. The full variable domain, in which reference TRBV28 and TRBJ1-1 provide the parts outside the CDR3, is DVKVTQSSRYLVKRTGEKVFLECVQDMDHENMFWYRQDPGLGLRLIYFSYDVKMKEKGDIPEGYSVSREKKERFSLILESASTNQTSMYLCASSSLRGWKNTEAFFGQGTRLTVV.

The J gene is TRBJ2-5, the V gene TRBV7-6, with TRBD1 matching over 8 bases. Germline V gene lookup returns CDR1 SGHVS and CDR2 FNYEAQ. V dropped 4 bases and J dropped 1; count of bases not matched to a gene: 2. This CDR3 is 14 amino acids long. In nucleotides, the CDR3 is TGTGCCAGCAGCTCAGGACAGGGCCAAGAGACCCAGTACTTC. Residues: CASSSGQGQETQYF.

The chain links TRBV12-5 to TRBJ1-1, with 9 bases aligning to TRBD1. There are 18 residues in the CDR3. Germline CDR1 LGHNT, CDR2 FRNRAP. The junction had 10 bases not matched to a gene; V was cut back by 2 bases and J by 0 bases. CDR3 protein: CASGLPTRTGVMNTEAFF. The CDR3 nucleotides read TGTGCTAGTGGTTTGCCGACGAGGACAGGGGTCATGAACACTGAAGCTTTCTTT.

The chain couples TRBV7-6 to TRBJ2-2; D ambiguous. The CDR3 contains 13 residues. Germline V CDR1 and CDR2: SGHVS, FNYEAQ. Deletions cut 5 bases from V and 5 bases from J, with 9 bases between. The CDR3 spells CASSPTRTGELFF. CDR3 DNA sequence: TGTGCCAGCAGCCCGACAAGGACCGGGGAGCTGTTTTTT.

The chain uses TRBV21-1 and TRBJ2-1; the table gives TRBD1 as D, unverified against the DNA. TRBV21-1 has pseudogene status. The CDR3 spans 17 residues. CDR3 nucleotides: TGTGCCAGCAGCAAAGGGGGGATGGGACAGGGCAACAATGAGCAGTTCTTC. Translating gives CASSKGGMGQGNNEQFF.

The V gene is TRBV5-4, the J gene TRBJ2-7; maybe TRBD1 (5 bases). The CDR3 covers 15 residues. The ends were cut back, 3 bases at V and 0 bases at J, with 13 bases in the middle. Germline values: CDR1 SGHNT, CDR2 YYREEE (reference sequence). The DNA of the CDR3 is TGTGCCAGCAGCTACCCCTACGACAGCTCCTACGAGCAGTACTTC. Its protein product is CASSYPYDSSYEQYF. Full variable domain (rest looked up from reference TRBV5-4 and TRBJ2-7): ETGVTQSPTHLIKTRGQQVTLRCSSQSGHNTVSWYQQALGQGPQFIFQYYREEENGRGNFPPRFSGLQFPNYSSELNVNALELDDSALYLCASSYPYDSSYEQYFGPGTRLTVT.

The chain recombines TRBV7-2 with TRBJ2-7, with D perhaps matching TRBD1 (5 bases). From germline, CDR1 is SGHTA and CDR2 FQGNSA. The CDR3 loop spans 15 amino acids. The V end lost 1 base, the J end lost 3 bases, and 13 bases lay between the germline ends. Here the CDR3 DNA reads TGTGCCAGCAGCTTAGGAGGCAGGGAAAGCTACGAGCAGTACTTC. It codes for CASSLGGRESYEQYF.

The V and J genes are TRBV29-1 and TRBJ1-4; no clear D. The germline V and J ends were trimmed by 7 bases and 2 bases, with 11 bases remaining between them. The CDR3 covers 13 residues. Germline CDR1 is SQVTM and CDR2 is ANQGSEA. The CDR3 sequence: CSAGAGTNEKLFF. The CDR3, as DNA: TGCAGCGCTGGAGCGGGCACTAATGAAAAACTGTTTTTT.

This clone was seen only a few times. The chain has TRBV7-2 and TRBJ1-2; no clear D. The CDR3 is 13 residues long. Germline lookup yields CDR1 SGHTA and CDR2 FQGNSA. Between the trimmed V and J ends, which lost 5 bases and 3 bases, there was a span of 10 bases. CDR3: CASSLTRDYGYTF. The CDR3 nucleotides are TGTGCCAGCAGCCTAACCCGGGACTATGGCTACACCTTC.

The CDR3, as DNA: TGTGCCAGCAGTAAGGTAGAGACAGGGGGCTACGAGCAGTACTTC. As protein: CASSKVETGGYEQYF. V usage is TRBV6-1 and J usage is TRBJ2-7; 9 bases match TRBD1. The CDR3 is made up of 15 amino acids. Germline CDR1 is MNHNS and CDR2 is SASEGT. V trimming: 5 bases; J trimming: 3 bases; junction bases outside the gene matches: 8.

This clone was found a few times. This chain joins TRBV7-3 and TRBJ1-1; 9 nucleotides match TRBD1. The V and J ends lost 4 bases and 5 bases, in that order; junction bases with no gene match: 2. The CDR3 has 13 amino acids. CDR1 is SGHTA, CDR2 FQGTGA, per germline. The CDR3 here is CASSWTGETEAFF. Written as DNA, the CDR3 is TGTGCCAGCAGCTGGACAGGGGAGACTGAAGCTTTCTTT.

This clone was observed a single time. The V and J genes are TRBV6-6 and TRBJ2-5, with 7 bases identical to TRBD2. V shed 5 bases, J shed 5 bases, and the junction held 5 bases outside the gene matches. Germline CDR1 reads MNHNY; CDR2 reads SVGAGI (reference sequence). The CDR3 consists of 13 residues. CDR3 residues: CASSETSWETQYF. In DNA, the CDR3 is TGTGCCAGCAGTGAGACTAGCTGGGAGACCCAGTACTTC.

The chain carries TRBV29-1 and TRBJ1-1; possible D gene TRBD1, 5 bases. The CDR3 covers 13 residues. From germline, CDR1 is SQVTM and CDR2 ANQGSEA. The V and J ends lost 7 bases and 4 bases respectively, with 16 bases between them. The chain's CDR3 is CSGQTGGGTEAFF. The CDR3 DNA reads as TGCAGCGGTCAGACGGGGGGGGGCACTGAAGCTTTCTTT. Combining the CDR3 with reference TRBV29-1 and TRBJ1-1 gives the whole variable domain SAVISQKPSRDICQRGTSLTIQCQVDSQVTMMFWYRQQPGQSLTLIATANQGSEATYESGFVIDKFPISRPNLTFSTLTVSNMSPEDSSIYLCSGQTGGGTEAFFGQGTRLTVV.

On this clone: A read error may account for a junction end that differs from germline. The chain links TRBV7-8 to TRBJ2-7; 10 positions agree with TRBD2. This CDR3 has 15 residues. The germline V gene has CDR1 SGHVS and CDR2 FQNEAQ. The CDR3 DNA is TGTGCCAGCAGCCTACCTAGCGGGAGCTCCTCCGAGCAGTACTTC. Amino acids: CASSLPSGSSSEQYF. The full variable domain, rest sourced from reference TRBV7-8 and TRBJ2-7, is GAGVSQSPRYKVAKRGQDVALRCDPISGHVSLFWYQQALGQGPEFLTYFQNEAQLDKSGLPSDRFFAERPEGSVSTLKIQRTQQEDSAVYLCASSLPSGSSSEQYFGPGTRLTVT.

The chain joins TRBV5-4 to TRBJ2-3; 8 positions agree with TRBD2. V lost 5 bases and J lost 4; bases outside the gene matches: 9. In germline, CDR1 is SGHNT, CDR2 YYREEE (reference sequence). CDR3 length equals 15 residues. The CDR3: CASRLRTGGPDTQYF. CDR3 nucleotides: TGTGCCAGCAGGCTACGTACGGGGGGGCCAGATACGCAGTATTTT.

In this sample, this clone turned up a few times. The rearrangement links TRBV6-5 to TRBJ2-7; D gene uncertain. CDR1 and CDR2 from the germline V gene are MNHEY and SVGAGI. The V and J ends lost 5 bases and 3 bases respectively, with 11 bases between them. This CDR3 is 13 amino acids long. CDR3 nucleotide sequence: TGTGCCAGCAGTGGTCGACTTCTCTACGAGCAGTACTTC. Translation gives CASSGRLLYEQYF.

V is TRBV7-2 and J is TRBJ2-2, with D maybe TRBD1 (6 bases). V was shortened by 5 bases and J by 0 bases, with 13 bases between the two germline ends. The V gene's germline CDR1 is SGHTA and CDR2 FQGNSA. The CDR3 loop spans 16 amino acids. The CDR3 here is CASSIWDISNTGELFF. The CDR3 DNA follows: TGTGCCAGCAGCATATGGGACATATCGAACACCGGGGAGCTGTTTTTT.

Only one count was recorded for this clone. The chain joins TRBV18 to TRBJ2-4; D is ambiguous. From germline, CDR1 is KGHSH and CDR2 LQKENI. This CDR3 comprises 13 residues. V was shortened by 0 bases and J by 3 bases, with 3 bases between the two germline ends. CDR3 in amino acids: CASSPPSKNIQYF. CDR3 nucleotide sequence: TGTGCCAGCTCACCACCGAGCAAAAACATTCAGTACTTC.

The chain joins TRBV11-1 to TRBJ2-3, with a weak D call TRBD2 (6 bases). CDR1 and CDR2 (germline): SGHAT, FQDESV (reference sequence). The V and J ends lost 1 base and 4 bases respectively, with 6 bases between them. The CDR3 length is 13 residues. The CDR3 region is CASSLGGADTQYF. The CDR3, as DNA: TGTGCCAGCAGCTTAGGCGGGGCAGATACGCAGTATTTT. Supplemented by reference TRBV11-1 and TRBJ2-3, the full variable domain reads EAEVAQSPRYKITEKSQAVAFWCDPISGHATLYWYRQILGQGPELLVQFQDESVVDDSQLPKDRFSAERLKGVDSTLKIQPAELGDSAMYLCASSLGGADTQYFGPGTRLTVL.

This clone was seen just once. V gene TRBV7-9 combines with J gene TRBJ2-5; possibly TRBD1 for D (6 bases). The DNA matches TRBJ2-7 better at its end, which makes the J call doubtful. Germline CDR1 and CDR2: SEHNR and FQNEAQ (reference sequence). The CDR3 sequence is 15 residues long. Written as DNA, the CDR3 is TGTGCCAGCAGATGGGACACTCGGAGCTCCTACGAGCAGTACTTC. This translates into CASRWDTRSSYEQYF.

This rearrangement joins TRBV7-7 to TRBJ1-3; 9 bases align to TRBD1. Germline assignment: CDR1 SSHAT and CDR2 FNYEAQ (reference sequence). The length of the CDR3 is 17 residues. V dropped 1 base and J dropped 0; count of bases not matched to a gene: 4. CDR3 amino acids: CASSLGTGALSGNTIYF. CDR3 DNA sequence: TGTGCCAGCAGCTTAGGGACAGGGGCCCTCTCTGGAAACACCATATATTTT.

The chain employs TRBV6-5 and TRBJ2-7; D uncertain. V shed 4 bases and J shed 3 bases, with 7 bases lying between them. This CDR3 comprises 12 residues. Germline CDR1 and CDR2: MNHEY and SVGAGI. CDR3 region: CASSFLRYEQYF. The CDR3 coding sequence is TGTGCCAGCAGTTTTCTCCGCTACGAGCAGTACTTC.

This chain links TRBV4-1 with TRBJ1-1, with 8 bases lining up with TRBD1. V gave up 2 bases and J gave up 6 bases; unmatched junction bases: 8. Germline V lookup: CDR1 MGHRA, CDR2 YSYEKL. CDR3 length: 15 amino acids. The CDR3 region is CASSQQDRVGAEAFF. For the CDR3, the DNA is TGCGCCAGCAGCCAACAGGACAGGGTCGGAGCTGAAGCTTTCTTT.

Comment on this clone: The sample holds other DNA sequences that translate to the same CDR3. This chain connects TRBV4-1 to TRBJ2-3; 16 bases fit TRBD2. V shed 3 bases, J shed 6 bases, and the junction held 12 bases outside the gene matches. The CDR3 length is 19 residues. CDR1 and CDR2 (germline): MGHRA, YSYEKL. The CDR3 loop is CASSQPWGLAGGLGDTQYF. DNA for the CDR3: TGCGCCAGCAGCCAGCCTTGGGGACTAGCGGGGGGGCTTGGGGATACGCAGTATTTT.

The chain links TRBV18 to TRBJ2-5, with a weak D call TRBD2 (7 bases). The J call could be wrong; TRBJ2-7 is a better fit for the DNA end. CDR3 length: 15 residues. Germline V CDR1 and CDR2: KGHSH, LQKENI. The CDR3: CASSQQQGGGFEQYF. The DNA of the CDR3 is TGTGCCAGCTCACAACAACAGGGAGGGGGGTTCGAGCAGTACTTC.

CDR3 protein: CAISESGRIENTEAFF. The CDR3 nucleotides read TGTGCCATCAGTGAGTCGGGGCGGATAGAGAACACTGAAGCTTTCTTT. This sequence joins TRBV10-3 and TRBJ1-1, with a possible D match to TRBD1 (5 bases). Between the trimmed V and J ends, which lost 0 bases and 1 base, there was a span of 12 bases. The CDR3 is 16 amino acids. The germline CDR1 and CDR2 sequences are ENHRY and SYGVKD.